This entry concerns a single TCR beta chain. Its specificity is unknown. This entry belongs to a study of T cell responses to AZD1222 COVID-19 vaccine. Study results and caveats: Regions left unmutated in variants are reportedly the target of nearly half of spike-specific TCRs. The sample set comprised mostly white British donors with more females, and clonal diversity was possibly underestimated.

This CDR3 region has 12 residues. Germline CDR1 is SGHRS and CDR2 is YFSETQ. Between the trimmed V and J ends, which lost 8 bases and 0 bases, there was a span of 6 bases. Data came from immunoSEQ multiplex PCR; TCRdb stores just in-frame clones and leaves some out. Of 150,000 to 200,000 clones listed, about 90% are singletons. The receptor was derived from an adult in good health. This sequence joins TRBV5-1 and TRBJ1-3; D unclear. Sequenced material: peripheral blood, taken on day 0 of MenACWY control vaccination. For the CDR3, the DNA is TGCGCCAGTCAGGACTCTGGAAACACCATATATTTT. It codes for CASQDSGNTIYF.